This entry lists 27 T cell receptor beta chains sequenced from one sample in a study of cytomegalovirus exposure and HLA in healthy donors. It was with 60 Vbeta and 13 Jbeta primers that the PCR ran. Here immunoSEQ multiplex PCR was the method, and the copy in TCRdb shows in-frame clones only, minus some. The sample lists 95,000 to 150,000 clones, about three quarters occurring once. Sequenced input: PBMCs. The receptors shown here come from a man between 60 and 75 years old in good health and CMV-seropositive.

This chain uses TRBV4-2 with TRBJ2-5; 10 bases are shared with TRBD2. Germline CDR1 and CDR2: LGHNA and YNFKEQ. V dropped 1 base and J dropped 0; count of bases not matched to a gene: 8. CDR3 length: 18 residues. Here the CDR3 DNA reads TGTGCCAGCAGCCAAGTATCAGCGGGGGGGAAATACCAAGAGACCCAGTACTTC. The encoded protein is CASSQVSAGGKYQETQYF.

J is TRBJ1-2 and V is TRBV6-4; 7 bases are a match to TRBD1. This CDR3 comprises 13 residues. Per the germline V gene, CDR1 is MRHNA and CDR2 is SNTAGT. Trimming removed 2 bases from V and 6 bases from J; junction bases left unmatched: 3. The CDR3 coding sequence is TGTGCCAGCAGTGACCGGGACAGTGATGGCTACACCTTC. As protein: CASSDRDSDGYTF.

The chain recombines TRBV6-1 with TRBJ1-3, with D possibly matching TRBD1 (5 bases). CDR3 length equals 14 residues. V dropped 8 bases and J dropped 4 bases, with 15 bases sitting between them. Per germline, CDR1 MNHNS and CDR2 SASEGT. CDR3 protein: CASSRGAGGNTIYF. DNA for the CDR3: TGTGCCAGCTCTAGAGGGGCGGGAGGAAACACCATATATTTT.

The rearrangement joins TRBV4-2 to TRBJ2-7; D unclear. V was cut by 1 base and J by 0 bases, with 10 bases left in between. Germline V lookup: CDR1 LGHNA, CDR2 YNFKEQ. CDR3 length equals 15 residues. The CDR3: CASSQVHSSSYEQYF. For the CDR3, the DNA is TGTGCCAGCAGCCAAGTACACTCTAGCTCCTACGAGCAGTACTTC.

This chain links TRBV5-1 with TRBJ2-3, with 8 bases matching TRBD2. The CDR3 length is 14 residues. Germline V gives CDR1 SGHRS, CDR2 YFSETQ. V was pared by 10 bases and J by 0 bases, with 7 bases of the junction left unmatched. Here the CDR3 DNA reads TGCGCCGGGAAGGCGGGGGGCAGCACAGATACGCAGTATTTT. Translated: CAGKAGGSTDTQYF.

The J gene is TRBJ1-3, the V gene TRBV7-9; the D gene is possibly TRBD1 (6 bases). The V gene's germline CDR1 is SEHNR and CDR2 FQNEAQ (reference sequence). The CDR3 length is 15 residues. Between the trimmed V and J ends, which lost 5 bases and 3 bases, there was a span of 14 bases. The CDR3 is CASSLQGSRGNTIYF. DNA for the CDR3: TGTGCCAGCAGCCTACAGGGCTCGCGTGGAAACACCATATATTTT.

This chain connects TRBV30 to TRBJ2-4; 9 positions match TRBD2. Germline-derived CDR1 and CDR2 are GTSNPN and SVGIG (reference sequence). CDR3 length: 17 amino acids. J gave up 1 base and V 0 bases, and 7 bases lay outside the gene matches. The CDR3 loop is CAWSVGTSSFAKNIQYF. The CDR3 nucleotides are TGTGCCTGGAGTGTAGGGACTAGCTCATTTGCCAAAAACATTCAGTACTTC.

V gene TRBV7-7 combines with J gene TRBJ1-4; no clear D. The CDR3 consists of 13 residues. Trimming left V 5 bases short and J 6 bases short, with 10 bases between. Germline V gene data show CDR1 as SSHAT and CDR2 as FNYEAQ (reference sequence). Here the CDR3 reads CASSPGRDEKLFF. The DNA for the CDR3 is TGTGCCAGCAGCCCCGGGAGAGATGAAAAACTGTTTTTT.

This clone was counted a single time. The chain carries TRBV5-6 and TRBJ2-7; TRBD1 agrees at 7 bases. CDR1 and CDR2 from the germline V gene are SGHDT and YYEEEE. V trimming: 4 bases; J trimming: 5 bases; junction bases outside the gene matches: 6. The CDR3 covers 13 residues. CDR3 DNA sequence: TGTGCCAGCAGCAGCCTGGGGACAGACGAGCAGTACTTC. The encoded protein is CASSSLGTDEQYF.

V usage is TRBV9 and J usage is TRBJ2-3, with D perhaps TRBD2 (5 bases). This CDR3 contains 15 residues. The ends were cut back, 0 bases at V and 4 bases at J, with 12 bases in the middle. The germline V gene has CDR1 SGDLS and CDR2 YYNGEE. This CDR3 reads CASSVGAGPPDTQYF. The DNA of the CDR3 is TGTGCCAGCAGCGTAGGGGCGGGCCCTCCAGATACGCAGTATTTT.

This chain uses TRBV15 with TRBJ1-1; D might be TRBD1 (5 bases). With 5 bases removed from V and 3 bases from J, the gap between germline ends came to 16 bases. The V gene's germline CDR1 is LNHNV and CDR2 YYDKDF (reference sequence). This CDR3 is built from 15 residues. The CDR3 spells CATSQWGGPYTEAFF. CDR3 DNA: TGTGCCACCAGCCAGTGGGGGGGTCCGTACACTGAAGCTTTCTTT.

The chain couples TRBV30 to TRBJ2-7; 9 nucleotides align to TRBD2. This CDR3 comprises 15 residues. J lost 4 bases, V lost 0 bases, and 7 bases had no gene match. Looked up from germline, CDR1 is GTSNPN and CDR2 is SVGIG (reference sequence). The CDR3 sequence is CAWSVIASGTYEQYF. The CDR3 region has the DNA TGTGCCTGGAGTGTAATTGCTAGCGGGACTTACGAGCAGTACTTC.

The chain links TRBV11-2 to TRBJ2-1; 9 nucleotides match TRBD2. Germline assignment: CDR1 SGHAT and CDR2 FQNNGV. Germline trimming cut 5 bases from V and 4 bases from J; bases unmatched to any gene: 6. CDR3 length equals 15 residues. The CDR3: CASSLAGTGYNEQFF. CDR3 DNA: TGTGCCAGCAGCCTAGCGGGAACTGGGTACAATGAGCAGTTCTTC.

A few counts support this clone. V gene TRBV4-2 combines with J gene TRBJ2-3, with a possible D match to TRBD2 (6 bases). Germline values: CDR1 LGHNA, CDR2 YNFKEQ. This CDR3 region has 17 residues. The V end lost 0 bases, the J end lost 0 bases, and 13 bases lay between the germline ends. The CDR3 sequence: CASSQDPASVSTDTQYF. The CDR3 DNA follows: TGTGCCAGCAGCCAAGATCCCGCTAGCGTCAGCACAGATACGCAGTATTTT.

This chain connects TRBV27 to TRBJ1-1; the D is unclear. The V and J ends lost 6 bases and 1 base respectively, with 12 bases between them. This CDR3 is 14 amino acids long. Germline values: CDR1 MNHEY, CDR2 SMNVEV (reference sequence). This chain's CDR3 is CASRSESRNTEAFF. CDR3 in DNA: TGTGCCAGCAGATCGGAGAGTAGGAACACTGAAGCTTTCTTT.

This clone has a handful of counts. This rearrangement joins TRBV9 to TRBJ1-4; D not resolved. Germline V gene data show CDR1 as SGDLS and CDR2 as YYNGEE. The CDR3 sequence is 14 residues long. Trimming stripped 2 bases from V and 4 bases from J, with 9 bases between. The CDR3 protein is CASSVDALNEKLFF. For the CDR3, the DNA is TGTGCCAGCAGCGTCGATGCACTTAATGAAAAACTGTTTTTT.

The chain has TRBV4-1 and TRBJ1-4; TRBD1 might be the D (5 bases). The germline CDR1 and CDR2 sequences are MGHRA and YSYEKL. With 5 bases removed from V and 3 bases from J, the gap between germline ends came to 16 bases. This CDR3 spans 16 amino acids. The DNA for the CDR3 is TGCGCCAGCAGCGACCCCGGAGCCAGGGCTAATGAAAAACTGTTTTTT. This codes for CASSDPGARANEKLFF.

This clone was found once. The chain links TRBV2 to TRBJ1-1; D ambiguous. V lost 7 bases and J 5 bases, leaving 14 bases between the germline ends. The length of the CDR3 is 13 residues. Germline CDR1 SNHLY, CDR2 FYNNEI. CDR3 bases: TGTGCCAGCAAGGTTTCTGGGAGAACTGAAGCTTTCTTT. Translating gives CASKVSGRTEAFF.

This chain uses TRBV5-6 with TRBJ2-5; 13 nucleotides line up with TRBD2. J was trimmed by 0 bases and V by 4 bases; bases with no gene match: 3. CDR1 and CDR2 from the germline V gene are SGHDT and YYEEEE. The CDR3 totals 16 residues. As DNA, the CDR3 is TGTGCCAGCAGCGGGGGGACTAGCGGGAACCAAGAGACCCAGTACTTC. As protein: CASSGGTSGNQETQYF.

The gene calls are TRBV2 and TRBJ1-5; 9 bases agree with TRBD1. Trimming at V came to 6 bases and at J to 3 bases, leaving 12 bases not matched to a gene. The CDR3 covers 17 residues. Germline loops: CDR1 SNHLY, CDR2 FYNNEI. The CDR3 DNA reads as TGTGCCAGCAGGATGCCGGCGGGACAGGGAAACAATCAGCCCCAGCATTTT. Its translation: CASRMPAGQGNNQPQHF.

The gene calls are TRBV5-1 and TRBJ2-5; 9 positions agree with TRBD2. The trim removed 0 bases at V and 5 bases at J, leaving 5 bases unmatched. This CDR3 is 15 amino acids long. From germline, CDR1 is SGHRS and CDR2 YFSETQ. The CDR3 DNA reads TGCGCCAGCAGCTTGGGAATAGCGGGAGCGGAGACCCAGTACTTC. Its translation is CASSLGIAGAETQYF.

The V call is TRBV30, the J call TRBJ2-3, with unresolved D. V lost 0 bases, J lost 0 bases, and 13 bases lay in between. Germline CDR1 GTSNPN, CDR2 SVGIG (reference sequence). This CDR3 has 16 residues. The CDR3 coding sequence is TGTGCCTGGAGTGTACTTCCCCGATTTAGCACAGATACGCAGTATTTT. It specifies CAWSVLPRFSTDTQYF.

J is TRBJ1-2 and V is TRBV29-1; TRBD1 might be the D (5 bases). The CDR3 is made up of 12 amino acids. Per the germline V gene, CDR1 is SQVTM and CDR2 is ANQGSEA. V lost 6 bases and J lost 4, with 12 bases in between. The CDR3 loop reads CSVGDGGYGYTF. CDR3 sequence (DNA): TGCAGCGTGGGGGACGGGGGCTATGGCTACACCTTC. The full variable domain, completed using reference TRBV29-1 and TRBJ1-2, is SAVISQKPSRDICQRGTSLTIQCQVDSQVTMMFWYRQQPGQSLTLIATANQGSEATYESGFVIDKFPISRPNLTFSTLTVSNMSPEDSSIYLCSVGDGGYGYTFGSGTRLTVV.

The gene calls are TRBV27 and TRBJ1-2; 7 bases line up with TRBD1. Losses at the gene ends were 5 bases for V and 6 bases for J; bases not matched to a gene: 9. The CDR3 runs to 14 residues. Looked up from germline, CDR1 is MNHEY and CDR2 is SMNVEV (reference sequence). For the CDR3, the DNA is TGTGCCAGCAGTCCGACAGGGCCGTATGATGGCTACACCTTC. This codes for CASSPTGPYDGYTF.

This rearrangement joins TRBV5-1 to TRBJ2-7, with 9 bases that match TRBD2. The ends lost 5 bases at V and 1 base at J; junction bases unmatched: 10. This CDR3 comprises 16 residues. Germline CDR1 reads SGHRS; CDR2 reads YFSETQ. As DNA, the CDR3 is TGCGCCAGCAGAGAGGCTAGCGGGATCGTTTCCTACGAGCAGTACTTC. It encodes CASREASGIVSYEQYF.

This chain joins TRBV7-8 and TRBJ2-7, with 7 bases fitting TRBD2. Germline values: CDR1 SGHVS, CDR2 FQNEAQ. This CDR3 is built from 15 residues. Trimming cost V 0 bases and J 5 bases; bases outside gene matches: 7. This chain's CDR3 is CASSLATSGTHEQYF. The CDR3 DNA follows: TGTGCCAGCAGCTTAGCTACAAGCGGGACCCACGAGCAGTACTTC.

CDR3 sequence: CASGSWGGDTSGRYNEQFF. In nucleotides, the CDR3 is TGTGCTAGTGGTTCGTGGGGTGGGGATACTAGCGGGAGGTACAATGAGCAGTTCTTC. V and J are TRBV12-5 and TRBJ2-1; TRBD2 matches 12 bases. CDR3 length: 19 amino acids. Trimming cost V 4 bases and J 4 bases; bases outside gene matches: 14. The germline V gene encodes CDR1 LGHNT and CDR2 FRNRAP.